This T cell receptor (beta chain) was retrieved from a study of control samples from healthy donors and cancer patients. Clones were read by immunoSEQ multiplex PCR, and TCRdb kept only the in-frame ones, dropping some. The sample lists roughly 95,000 clones; about 90% were seen once. CDR1 LGHNT and CDR2 FRNRAP come from the germline V gene. CDR3 length: 17 amino acids. J gave up 7 bases and V 2 bases, and 11 bases lay outside the gene matches. The V call is TRBV12-5, the J call TRBJ1-5; 10 bases line up with TRBD1. This sequence originates from a young man in good health. The sequencing sample was made of blood. The CDR3 DNA reads TGTGCTAGTGGTTTGTTCACCGGGACAGGGGTGCGGCAGCCCCAGCATTTT. Translated, it gives CASGLFTGTGVRQPQHF.